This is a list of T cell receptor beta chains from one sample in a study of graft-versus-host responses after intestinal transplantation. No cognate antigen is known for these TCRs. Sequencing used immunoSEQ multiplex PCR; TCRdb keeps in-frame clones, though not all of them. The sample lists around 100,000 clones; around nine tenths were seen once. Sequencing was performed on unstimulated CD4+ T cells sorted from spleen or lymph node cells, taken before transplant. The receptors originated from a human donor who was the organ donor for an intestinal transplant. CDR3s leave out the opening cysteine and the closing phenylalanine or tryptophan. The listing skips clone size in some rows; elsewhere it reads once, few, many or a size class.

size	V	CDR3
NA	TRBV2	ASQEDIQGVYGYT
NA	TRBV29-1	SVEYGRENEKLF
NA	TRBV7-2	ASSLDGASGGYYEQY
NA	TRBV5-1	ASRDSSYEQY
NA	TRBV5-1	ASSFSGNQETQY
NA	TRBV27	ASSLSGQPYSNQPQH
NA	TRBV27	ASNPGLAVDTQY
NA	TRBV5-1	ASSYSGQGLYEQY
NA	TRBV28	ASTPTGGYYGYT
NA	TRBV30	AWKGQGAFYGYT
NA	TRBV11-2	ASSLLTVSGQY
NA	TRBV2	ASIRILYNEQF
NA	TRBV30	AWSARDRGGLATGRQY
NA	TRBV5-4	ASSLDREYGYT
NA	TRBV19	ASSTLDTQY
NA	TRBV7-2	ASGTSGPTGELF
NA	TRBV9	ASSVGLAGGTDTQY
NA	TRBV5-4	ASSLEREQF
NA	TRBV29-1	SVAATGAYEQY
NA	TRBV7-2	ASSLSRLAGLDNEQF
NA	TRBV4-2	ASSQEGVGRKNEQY
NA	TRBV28	ASKGRSYNSPLH
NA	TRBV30	AWSVSYGYEQY
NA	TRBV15	ATSREGAINTEAF
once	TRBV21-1	ASMTTSGSSDTQY
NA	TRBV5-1	ASRERGGWDEQY
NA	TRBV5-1	ASSLGLPTDTQY
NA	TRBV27	ASSPRQGDQPQH
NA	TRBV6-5	ASRAGNTIY
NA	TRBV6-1	ASSKLRVGNTEAF
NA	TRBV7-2	ASSFSQHTGDEQF
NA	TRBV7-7	ASSRDRNTLEKF
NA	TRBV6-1	ASSATGLYGYT
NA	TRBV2	ASRDQDTGELF
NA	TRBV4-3	ASSADRGRVQETQY
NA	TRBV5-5	ASRWDRGTEAF
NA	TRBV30	AWSLGTGSYEQY
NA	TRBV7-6	ASSLVSGEYEQY
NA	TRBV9	ASSDNKGAYGYT
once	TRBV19	ASKITGDTDTQY
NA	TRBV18	ASSGRGPDAGANVLT
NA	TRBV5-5	ASTLTGSYNEQF
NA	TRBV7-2	ASSADRGDYGYT
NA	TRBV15	ATAMPGNQPQH
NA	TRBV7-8	ASSLLTGPHVSTGELF
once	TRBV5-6	ASSPRDRASGYT
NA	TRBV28	ASSFGGGAGETQY